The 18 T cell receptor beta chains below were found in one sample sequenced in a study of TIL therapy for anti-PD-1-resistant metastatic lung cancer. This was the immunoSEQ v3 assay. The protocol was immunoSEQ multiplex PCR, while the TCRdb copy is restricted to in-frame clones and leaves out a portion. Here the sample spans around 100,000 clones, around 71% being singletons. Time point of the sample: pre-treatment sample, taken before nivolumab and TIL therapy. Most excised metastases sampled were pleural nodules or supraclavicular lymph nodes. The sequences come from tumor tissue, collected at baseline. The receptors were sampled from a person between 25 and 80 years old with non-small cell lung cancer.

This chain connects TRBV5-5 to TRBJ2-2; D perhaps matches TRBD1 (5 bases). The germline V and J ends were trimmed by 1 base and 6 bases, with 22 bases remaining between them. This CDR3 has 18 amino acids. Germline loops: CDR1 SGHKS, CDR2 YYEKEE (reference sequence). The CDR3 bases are TGTGCCAGCAGCTTGATGGGGCCAAGGGGCCGTCTGGCCGGGGAGCTGTTTTTT. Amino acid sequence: CASSLMGPRGRLAGELFF.

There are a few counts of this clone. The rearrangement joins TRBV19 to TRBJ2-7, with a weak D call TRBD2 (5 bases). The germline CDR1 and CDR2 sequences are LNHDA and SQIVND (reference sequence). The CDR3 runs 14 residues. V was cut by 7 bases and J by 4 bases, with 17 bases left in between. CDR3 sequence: CASTPSFSVYEQYF. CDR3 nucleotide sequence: TGTGCCAGTACCCCGAGTTTTAGCGTTTACGAGCAGTACTTC.

The CDR3 region has the DNA TGTGCCAGCAGTACCCCCGTGGATGAGCAGTTCTTC. Amino acid sequence: CASSTPVDEQFF. The chain combines TRBV6-2 or TRBV6-3 with TRBJ2-1, with D uncertain. The CDR3 is made up of 12 amino acids. Deletions cut 5 bases from V and 8 bases from J, with 10 bases between. Germline-derived CDR1 and CDR2 are MNHEY and SVGEGT.

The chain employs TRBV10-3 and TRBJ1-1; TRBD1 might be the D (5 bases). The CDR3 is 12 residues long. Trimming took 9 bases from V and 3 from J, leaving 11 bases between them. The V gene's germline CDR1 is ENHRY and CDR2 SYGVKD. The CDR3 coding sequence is TGTGCCATGGGCCGAGGGGACACTGAAGCTTTCTTT. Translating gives CAMGRGDTEAFF.

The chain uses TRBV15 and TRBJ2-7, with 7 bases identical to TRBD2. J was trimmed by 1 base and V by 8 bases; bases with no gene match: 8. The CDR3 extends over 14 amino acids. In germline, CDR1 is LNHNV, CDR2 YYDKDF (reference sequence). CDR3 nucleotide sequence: TGTGCCACCGGGGTGGGACTACCGTCCTACGAGCAGTACTTC. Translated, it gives CATGVGLPSYEQYF.

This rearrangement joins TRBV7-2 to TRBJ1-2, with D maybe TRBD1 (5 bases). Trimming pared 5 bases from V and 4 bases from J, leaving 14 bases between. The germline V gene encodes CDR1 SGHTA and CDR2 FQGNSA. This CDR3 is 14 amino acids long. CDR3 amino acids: CASSITGGGYGYTF. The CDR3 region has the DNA TGTGCCAGCAGCATTACGGGTGGGGGCTATGGCTACACCTTC.

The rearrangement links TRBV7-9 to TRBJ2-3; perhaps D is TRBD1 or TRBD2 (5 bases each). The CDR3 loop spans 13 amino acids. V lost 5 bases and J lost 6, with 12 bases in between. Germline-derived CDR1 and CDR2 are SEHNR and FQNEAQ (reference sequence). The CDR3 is CASSPGTGDTQYF. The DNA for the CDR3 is TGTGCCAGCAGCCCGGGGACCGGTGATACGCAGTATTTT.

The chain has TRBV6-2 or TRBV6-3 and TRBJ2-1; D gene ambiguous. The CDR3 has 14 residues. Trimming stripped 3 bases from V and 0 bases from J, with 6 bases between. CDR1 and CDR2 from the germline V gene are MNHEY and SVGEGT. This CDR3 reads CASSYMGSYNEQFF. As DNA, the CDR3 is TGTGCCAGCAGTTATATGGGCTCCTACAATGAGCAGTTCTTC.

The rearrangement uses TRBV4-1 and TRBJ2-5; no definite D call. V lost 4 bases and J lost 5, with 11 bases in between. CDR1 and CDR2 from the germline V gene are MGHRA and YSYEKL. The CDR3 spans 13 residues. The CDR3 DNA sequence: TGCGCCAGCAGCCTTAGCCTGCAGGAGACCCAGTACTTC. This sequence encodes CASSLSLQETQYF.

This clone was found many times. CDR3 sequence reads: CASSAGERSPLHF. For the CDR3, the DNA is TGTGCCAGCAGCGCAGGGGAACGGTCACCCCTCCACTTT. This chain joins TRBV9 and TRBJ1-6; TRBD1 is a possible D gene (6 bases). Looked up from germline, CDR1 is SGDLS and CDR2 is YYNGEE. The CDR3 covers 13 residues. Between the trimmed V and J ends, which lost 3 bases and 10 bases, there was a span of 11 bases.

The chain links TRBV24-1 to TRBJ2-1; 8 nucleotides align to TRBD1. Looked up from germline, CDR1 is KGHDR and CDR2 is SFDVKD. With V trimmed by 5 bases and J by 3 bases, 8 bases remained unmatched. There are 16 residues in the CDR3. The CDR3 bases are TGTGCCACCAGTGCCTGGGGGACAGGAGACTACAATGAGCAGTTCTTC. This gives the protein CATSAWGTGDYNEQFF.

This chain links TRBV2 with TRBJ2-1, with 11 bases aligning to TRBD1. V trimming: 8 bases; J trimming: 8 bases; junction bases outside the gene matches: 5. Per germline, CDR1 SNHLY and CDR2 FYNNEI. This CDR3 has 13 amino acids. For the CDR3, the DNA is TGTGCCAGCGGACAGGGGGCTGAGGATGAGCAGTTCTTC. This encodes CASGQGAEDEQFF.

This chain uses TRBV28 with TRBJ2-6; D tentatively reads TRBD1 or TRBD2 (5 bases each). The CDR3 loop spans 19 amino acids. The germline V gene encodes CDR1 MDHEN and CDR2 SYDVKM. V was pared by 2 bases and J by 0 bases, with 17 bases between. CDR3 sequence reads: CASSLPPAGTLSGANVLTF. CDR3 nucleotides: TGTGCCAGCAGTTTACCCCCCGCCGGGACCCTCTCTGGGGCCAACGTCCTGACTTTC. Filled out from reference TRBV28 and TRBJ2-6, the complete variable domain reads DVKVTQSSRYLVKRTGEKVFLECVQDMDHENMFWYRQDPGLGLRLIYFSYDVKMKEKGDIPEGYSVSREKKERFSLILESASTNQTSMYLCASSLPPAGTLSGANVLTFGAGSRLTVL.

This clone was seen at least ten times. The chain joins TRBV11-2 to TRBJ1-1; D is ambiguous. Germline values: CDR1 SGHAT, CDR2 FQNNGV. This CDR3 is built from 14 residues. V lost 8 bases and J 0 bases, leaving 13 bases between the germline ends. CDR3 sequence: CASGLGVMNTEAFF. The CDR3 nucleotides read TGTGCCAGCGGCCTTGGGGTAATGAACACTGAAGCTTTCTTT.

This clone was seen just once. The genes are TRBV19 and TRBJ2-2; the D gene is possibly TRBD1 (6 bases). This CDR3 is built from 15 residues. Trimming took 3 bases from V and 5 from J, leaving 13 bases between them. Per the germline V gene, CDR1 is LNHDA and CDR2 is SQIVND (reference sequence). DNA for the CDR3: TGTGCCAGTAGTATGGGGGTGAGGGGGACCGGGGAGCTGTTTTTT. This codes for CASSMGVRGTGELFF.

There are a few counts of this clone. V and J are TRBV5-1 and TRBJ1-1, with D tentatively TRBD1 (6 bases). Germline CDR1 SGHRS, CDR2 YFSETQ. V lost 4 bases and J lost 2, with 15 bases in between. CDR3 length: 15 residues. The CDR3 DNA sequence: TGCGCCAGCAGCAGTGCGGGGGCCTACAACACTGAAGCTTTCTTT. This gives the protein CASSSAGAYNTEAFF.

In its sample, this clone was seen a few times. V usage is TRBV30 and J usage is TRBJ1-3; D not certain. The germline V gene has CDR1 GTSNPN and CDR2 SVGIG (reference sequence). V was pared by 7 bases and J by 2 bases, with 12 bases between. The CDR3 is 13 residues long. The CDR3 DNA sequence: TGTGCCTCGGGTCGCGAGGCTGGAAACACCATATATTTT. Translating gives CASGREAGNTIYF. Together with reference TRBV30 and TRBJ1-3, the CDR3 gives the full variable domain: SQTIHQWPATLVQPVGSPLSLECTVEGTSNPNLYWYRQAAGRGLQLLFYSVGIGQISSEVPQNLSASRPQDRQFILSSKKLLLSDSGFYLCASGREAGNTIYFGEGSWLTVV.

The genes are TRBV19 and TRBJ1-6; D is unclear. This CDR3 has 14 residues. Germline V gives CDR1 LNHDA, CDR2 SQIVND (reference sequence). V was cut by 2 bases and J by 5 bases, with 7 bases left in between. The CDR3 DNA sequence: TGTGCCAGTAGTATAAGTCGGGATAATTCACCCCTCCACTTT. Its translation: CASSISRDNSPLHF.